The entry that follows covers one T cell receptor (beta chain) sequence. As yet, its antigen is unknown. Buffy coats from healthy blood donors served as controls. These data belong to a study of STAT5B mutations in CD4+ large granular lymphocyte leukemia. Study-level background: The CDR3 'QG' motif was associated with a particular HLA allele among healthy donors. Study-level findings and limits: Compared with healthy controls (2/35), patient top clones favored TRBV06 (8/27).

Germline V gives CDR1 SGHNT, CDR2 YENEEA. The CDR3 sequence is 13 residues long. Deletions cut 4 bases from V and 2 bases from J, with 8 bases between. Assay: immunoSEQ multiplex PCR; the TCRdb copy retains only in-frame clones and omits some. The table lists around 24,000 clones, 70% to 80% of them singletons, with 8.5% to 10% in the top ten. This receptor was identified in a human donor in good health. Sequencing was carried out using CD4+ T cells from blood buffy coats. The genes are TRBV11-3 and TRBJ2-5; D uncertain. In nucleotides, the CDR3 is TGTGCCAGCAGCTCCAACGTTCAAGAGACCCAGTACTTC. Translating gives CASSSNVQETQYF.